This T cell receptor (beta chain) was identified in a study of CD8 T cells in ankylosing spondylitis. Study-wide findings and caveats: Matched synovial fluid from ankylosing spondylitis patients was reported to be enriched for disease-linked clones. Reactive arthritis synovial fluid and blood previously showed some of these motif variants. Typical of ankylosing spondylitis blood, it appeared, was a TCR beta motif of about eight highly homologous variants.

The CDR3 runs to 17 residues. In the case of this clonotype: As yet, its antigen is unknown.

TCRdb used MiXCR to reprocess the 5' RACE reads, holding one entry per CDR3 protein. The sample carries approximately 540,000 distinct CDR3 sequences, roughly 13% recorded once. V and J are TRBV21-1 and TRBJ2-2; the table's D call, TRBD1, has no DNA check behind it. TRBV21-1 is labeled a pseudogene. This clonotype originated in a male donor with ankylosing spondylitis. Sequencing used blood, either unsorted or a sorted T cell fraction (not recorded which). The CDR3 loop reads CASSKPRDPANTGELFF. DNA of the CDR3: TGTGCCAGCAGCAAACCCCGGGACCCAGCGAACACCGGGGAGCTGTTTTTT.